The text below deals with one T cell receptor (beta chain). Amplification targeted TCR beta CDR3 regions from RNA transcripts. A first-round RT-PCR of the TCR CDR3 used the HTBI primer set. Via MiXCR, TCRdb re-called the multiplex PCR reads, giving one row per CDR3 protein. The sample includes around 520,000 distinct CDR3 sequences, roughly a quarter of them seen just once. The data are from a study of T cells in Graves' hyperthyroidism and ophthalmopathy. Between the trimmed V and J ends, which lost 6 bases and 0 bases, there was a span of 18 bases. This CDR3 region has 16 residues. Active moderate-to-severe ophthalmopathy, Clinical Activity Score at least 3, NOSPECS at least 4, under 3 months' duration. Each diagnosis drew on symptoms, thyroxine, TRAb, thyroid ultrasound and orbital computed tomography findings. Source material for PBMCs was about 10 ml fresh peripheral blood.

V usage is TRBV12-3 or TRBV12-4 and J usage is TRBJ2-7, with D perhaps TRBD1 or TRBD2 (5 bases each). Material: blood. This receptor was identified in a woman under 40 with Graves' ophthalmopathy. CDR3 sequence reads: CASSVTLGTSSYEQYF. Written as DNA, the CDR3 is TGTGCCAGCAGCGTAACCCTAGGGACCAGCTCCTACGAGCAGTACTTC.